What follows describes a single T cell receptor (beta chain). Its antigen is currently unknown. This entry belongs to a study of cytomegalovirus exposure and HLA in healthy donors. Study-wide findings and caveats: What a later analysis reportedly showed was that an Asian-associated ancestry cluster had fewer N-insertions than the roughly 670-donor mean. By a later analysis, the bulk of CMV-associated TCR beta chains appeared HLA-restricted. Later analysis showed TCR association rates varying by HLA locus, highest for DRB1 and lowest for HLA-C. Among TCR sequences, most were rare, though some public TCRs appeared in many donors.

PCR used 60 Vbeta primers and 13 Jbeta primers. TCRdb's copy holds only in-frame clones and misses some; the assay was immunoSEQ multiplex PCR. This sample has about 100,000 clones, with nearly 80% found just once. Material: PBMCs. The TCR comes from a man in his sixties in good health and CMV-seropositive.

CDR3 bases: TGTGCCAGCAGTCTAGCGAGCTCTGGCACAGATACGCAGTATTTT. Its protein product is CASSLASSGTDTQYF. The V and J genes are TRBV21-1 and TRBJ2-3; the table's TRBD2 call for D was not verified on the DNA. TRBV21-1 is assigned pseudogene status. The CDR3 covers 15 residues.